One and the same sample provided the 32 T cell receptor beta chains below, sequenced in a study of cytomegalovirus exposure and HLA in healthy donors. PCR primers comprised 60 Vbeta and 13 Jbeta primers. Only in-frame clones appear in the TCRdb table, and some are missing; sequencing was by immunoSEQ multiplex PCR. The table shows over 95,000 clones, with 70% to 80% occurring only once. The specimen was PBMCs. Every receptor here comes from a woman aged 25 to 39 in good health and CMV-seropositive.

This clone has a single count. The chain recombines TRBV19 with TRBJ1-1; no clear D gene. Germline lookup yields CDR1 LNHDA and CDR2 SQIVND (reference sequence). V was shortened by 8 bases and J by 3 bases, with 13 bases between the two germline ends. The CDR3 has 13 amino acids. The CDR3 spells CASAARGYTEAFF. CDR3 bases: TGTGCCAGTGCTGCCCGGGGTTACACTGAAGCTTTCTTT.

The V gene is TRBV29-1, the J gene TRBJ1-2; 7 bases match TRBD1. With V trimmed by 6 bases and J by 1 base, 14 bases remained unmatched. The CDR3 sequence is 16 residues long. CDR1 SQVTM and CDR2 ANQGSEA come from the germline V gene. The CDR3 nucleotides are TGCAGCGTCCTACCAACAGGGGTTGCCATTAACTATGGCTACACCTTC. It yields the protein CSVLPTGVAINYGYTF.

This chain links TRBV5-1 with TRBJ2-1; D perhaps matches TRBD2 (6 bases). Germline V CDR1 and CDR2: SGHRS, YFSETQ. The CDR3 has 16 residues. Trimming took 0 bases from V and 8 from J, leaving 18 bases between them. The CDR3 DNA reads as TGCGCCAGCAGCTTGGCAGTCGGGGGTGCCGGTGATGAGCAGTTCTTC. Amino acid sequence: CASSLAVGGAGDEQFF.

The J gene is TRBJ2-7, the V gene TRBV29-1; 10 bases match TRBD1. V dropped 6 bases and J dropped 3; count of bases not matched to a gene: 14. Germline V gives CDR1 SQVTM, CDR2 ANQGSEA. The CDR3 extends over 16 amino acids. Here the CDR3 DNA reads TGCAGCGTCTACGAACCCCCCGGGACAGGGGTCTACGAGCAGTACTTC. Its protein is CSVYEPPGTGVYEQYF.

The V and J genes are TRBV7-6 and TRBJ1-4; D is possibly TRBD1 (5 bases). Germline lookup yields CDR1 SGHVS and CDR2 FNYEAQ. CDR3 size: 13 residues. Trimming removed 3 bases from V and 5 bases from J, with 7 bases in between. CDR3 DNA: TGTGCCAGCAGCTTTCAGGGAAATGAAAAACTGTTTTTT. Translated, it gives CASSFQGNEKLFF.

This clone appeared a few times. The rearrangement links TRBV7-2 to TRBJ2-5; TRBD2 matches 8 bases. The closer fit of TRBJ2-7 to the DNA end suggests the J call may be wrong. This CDR3 comprises 18 residues. The germline gives CDR1 SGHTA, CDR2 FQGNSA. The CDR3 protein is CASSLAQTSAYPSYEQYF. The CDR3 bases are TGTGCCAGCAGCTTAGCGCAGACTAGCGCGTACCCCTCCTACGAGCAGTACTTC.

This clone came up a few times. This chain links TRBV2 with TRBJ1-1; TRBD1 aligns across 10 bases. This CDR3 spans 13 amino acids. Looked up from germline, CDR1 is SNHLY and CDR2 is FYNNEI. V lost 8 bases and J lost 4; bases outside the gene matches: 4. CDR3: CASGRTGGTEAFF. CDR3 nucleotides: TGTGCCAGCGGCCGGACAGGGGGCACTGAAGCTTTCTTT.

The chain joins TRBV4-1 to TRBJ2-1; 10 positions agree with TRBD2. This CDR3 contains 16 residues. Per germline, CDR1 MGHRA and CDR2 YSYEKL. Trimming cost V 0 bases and J 3 bases; bases outside gene matches: 2. This CDR3 is CASSQEVAGGYNEQFF. CDR3 coding DNA: TGCGCCAGCAGCCAAGAGGTAGCGGGAGGCTACAATGAGCAGTTCTTC.

The chain couples TRBV4-1 to TRBJ2-7; TRBD2 agrees at 10 bases. This CDR3 contains 16 residues. From germline, CDR1 is MGHRA and CDR2 YSYEKL. The junction had 10 bases not matched to a gene; V was cut back by 4 bases and J by 4 bases. Here the CDR3 reads CASSPSWASGGYEQYF. The CDR3 DNA reads as TGCGCCAGCAGCCCATCATGGGCTAGCGGGGGTTACGAGCAGTACTTC.

This clone was observed a handful of times. The rearrangement uses TRBV18 and TRBJ2-1; 8 bases are shared with TRBD2. J lost 4 bases, V lost 6 bases, and 8 bases had no gene match. CDR1 KGHSH and CDR2 LQKENI come from the germline V gene. This CDR3 spans 15 amino acids. This CDR3 reads CASSYEPSGYNEQFF. The CDR3 bases are TGTGCCAGCTCCTATGAACCTAGCGGGTACAATGAGCAGTTCTTC.

The chain has TRBV7-6 and TRBJ2-1, with TRBD2 identical over 9 bases. Germline V gives CDR1 SGHVS, CDR2 FNYEAQ. This CDR3 is 16 amino acids long. The V segment lost 4 bases and the J segment 1 base; nucleotides outside the gene matches: 5. In DNA form, the CDR3 reads TGTGCCAGCAGCTCCCCGACTAGCGGATCCTACAATGAGCAGTTCTTC. It is translated as CASSSPTSGSYNEQFF.

The chain combines TRBV7-9 with TRBJ2-7; the match to TRBD1 covers 10 bases. The germline V gene encodes CDR1 SEHNR and CDR2 FQNEAQ (reference sequence). This CDR3 region has 17 residues. After removal of 0 bases from V and 3 bases from J, the junction contained 8 bases not matched to a gene. In DNA, the CDR3 is TGTGCCAGCAGCTTAGCTAGGGGGACAGGGGCGAACTACGAGCAGTACTTC. It yields the protein CASSLARGTGANYEQYF.

The V call is TRBV19, the J call TRBJ2-3; possibly TRBD1 for D (5 bases). V was trimmed by 6 bases and J by 0 bases, leaving 7 bases between them. This CDR3 is 13 amino acids long. Germline-derived CDR1 and CDR2 are LNHDA and SQIVND (reference sequence). Here the CDR3 reads CASRDTSTDTQYF. The CDR3 region has the DNA TGTGCCAGTAGGGACACAAGCACAGATACGCAGTATTTT.

The chain has TRBV7-9 and TRBJ2-5; D might be TRBD2 (6 bases). The J call may be mistaken, given a closer DNA end match to TRBJ2-7. Germline loops: CDR1 SEHNR, CDR2 FQNEAQ (reference sequence). This CDR3 spans 14 amino acids. The CDR3 loop reads CASSASEAGGEQYF. The DNA for the CDR3 is TGTGCCAGCAGCGCTTCGGAAGCGGGTGGCGAGCAGTACTTC.

This chain connects TRBV7-9 to TRBJ1-1, with 7 nucleotides matching TRBD1. The germline V gene encodes CDR1 SEHNR and CDR2 FQNEAQ (reference sequence). Trimming cost V 4 bases and J 6 bases; bases outside gene matches: 8. The CDR3 has 14 amino acids. The CDR3, as DNA: TGTGCCAGCAGCTCGTCAGGGGGTGACGCTGAAGCTTTCTTT. Translating gives CASSSSGGDAEAFF.

This chain uses TRBV15 with TRBJ1-5; 9 bases line up with TRBD1. The CDR3 is 14 residues long. V lost 0 bases, J lost 13 bases, and 7 bases stayed unmatched. Germline V lookup: CDR1 LNHNV, CDR2 YYDKDF (reference sequence). The chain's CDR3 is CATSRDRTGETQHF. The CDR3 DNA sequence: TGTGCCACCAGCAGAGATCGGACAGGGGAAACTCAGCATTTT.

This chain uses TRBV18 with TRBJ1-4; D unresolved. The V gene's germline CDR1 is KGHSH and CDR2 LQKENI. This CDR3 has 14 residues. The V end was cut by 0 bases, the J end by 6 bases, with 8 bases between. The CDR3 DNA reads TGTGCCAGCTCACCACCTTCCGAGCATGAAAAACTGTTTTTT. Encoded protein: CASSPPSEHEKLFF. Full variable domain (rest looked up from reference TRBV18 and TRBJ1-4): NAGVMQNPRHLVRRRGQEARLRCSPMKGHSHVYWYRQLPEEGLKFMVYLQKENIIDESGMPKERFSAEFPKEGPSILRIQQVVRGDSAAYFCASSPPSEHEKLFFGSGTQLSVL.

The V call is TRBV30, the J call TRBJ2-1; 7 nucleotides agree with TRBD2. Losses at the gene ends were 0 bases for V and 4 bases for J; bases not matched to a gene: 6. The CDR3 covers 15 residues. Germline lookup yields CDR1 GTSNPN and CDR2 SVGIG (reference sequence). The CDR3 sequence: CAWSVLSGGYNEQFF. CDR3 coding DNA: TGTGCCTGGAGTGTCTTGTCGGGGGGTTACAATGAGCAGTTCTTC.

This chain links TRBV9 with TRBJ1-5; no reliable D call. The ends were cut back, 0 bases at V and 1 base at J, with 8 bases in the middle. This CDR3 contains 15 residues. Germline CDR1 and CDR2: SGDLS and YYNGEE. The CDR3 here is CASSVAGFSNQPQHF. The CDR3 DNA reads as TGTGCCAGCAGCGTAGCAGGATTCAGCAATCAGCCCCAGCATTTT.

This chain joins TRBV19 and TRBJ2-4; 9 bases line up with TRBD1. This CDR3 is 16 amino acids long. V lost 4 bases to trimming and J lost 6 bases; unmatched junction nucleotides: 10. From germline, CDR1 is LNHDA and CDR2 SQIVND (reference sequence). CDR3 sequence: CASSTGQGIGRNIQYF. As DNA, the CDR3 is TGTGCCAGTAGTACGGGACAGGGAATAGGTAGAAACATTCAGTACTTC.

In its sample, this clone was seen a few times. This rearrangement joins TRBV19 to TRBJ2-5; D ambiguous. CDR1 is LNHDA, CDR2 SQIVND, per germline (reference sequence). The CDR3 extends over 14 amino acids. The V end lost 6 bases, the J end lost 7 bases, and 18 bases lay between the germline ends. DNA of the CDR3: TGTGCCAGTAGACCAGATCAATTTACGGGGACCCAGTACTTC. Protein product: CASRPDQFTGTQYF.

This clone has more than one count but fewer than ten. The chain joins TRBV19 to TRBJ2-3; 8 positions match TRBD1. Germline assignment: CDR1 LNHDA and CDR2 SQIVND (reference sequence). The J segment lost 2 bases and the V segment lost 7 bases, leaving 8 bases of the junction unmatched. This CDR3 comprises 15 residues. The CDR3 bases are TGTGCCAGTACCCCAGGGACAGGACCCACAGATACGCAGTATTTT. Translation gives CASTPGTGPTDTQYF.

The CDR3 sequence is CASSYTGTGTYEQYF. For the CDR3, the DNA is TGTGCCAGCAGTTACACCGGGACAGGAACCTACGAGCAGTACTTC. The rearrangement joins TRBV6-5 to TRBJ2-7; 8 bases align to TRBD1. This CDR3 spans 15 amino acids. CDR1 is MNHEY and CDR2 is SVGAGI in the germline V gene. Unmatched junction bases numbered 5, after V lost 2 bases and J lost 2 bases.

This chain uses TRBV11-2 with TRBJ2-6, with a weak D call TRBD1 (7 bases). Germline V gene data show CDR1 as SGHAT and CDR2 as FQNNGV. The CDR3 sequence is 17 residues long. Trimming removed 7 bases at V and 3 bases at J, with 19 bases between. The CDR3 region has the DNA TGTGCCAGCACCCCAGGGGGGATCGTCTTTGGGGCCAACGTCCTGACTTTC. It yields the protein CASTPGGIVFGANVLTF.

The V call is TRBV7-9, the J call TRBJ2-7, with D perhaps TRBD1 (6 bases). This CDR3 is 14 amino acids long. CDR1 and CDR2 from the germline V gene are SEHNR and FQNEAQ (reference sequence). The V end lost 4 bases, the J end lost 2 bases, and 12 bases lay between the germline ends. CDR3 coding DNA: TGTGCCAGCAGCTACGGACAGAAGCCCTACGAGCAGTACTTC. Its translation: CASSYGQKPYEQYF.

The chain has TRBV7-9 and TRBJ2-2, with TRBD1 identical over 8 bases. The germline gives CDR1 SEHNR, CDR2 FQNEAQ (reference sequence). CDR3 length: 16 residues. The J segment lost 1 base and the V segment lost 5 bases, leaving 6 bases of the junction unmatched. CDR3 loop: CASSPRDRLNTGELFF. CDR3 bases: TGTGCCAGCAGCCCCCGGGACAGGTTGAACACCGGGGAGCTGTTTTTT.

The V call is TRBV9, the J call TRBJ1-2; TRBD1 matches at 7 bases. The CDR3 is made up of 13 amino acids. Germline CDR1 and CDR2: SGDLS and YYNGEE. The ends lost 4 bases at V and 4 bases at J; junction bases unmatched: 4. This chain's CDR3 is CASSQGQSYGYTF. The CDR3 coding sequence is TGTGCCAGCAGCCAGGGACAGAGCTATGGCTACACCTTC.

This chain uses TRBV6-1 with TRBJ1-5, with D maybe TRBD1 (6 bases). The CDR3 is 15 residues long. Per the germline V gene, CDR1 is MNHNS and CDR2 is SASEGT. Trimming took off 0 bases at V and 4 bases at J, with 10 bases between the two ends. The CDR3 region is CASSEARGGNQPQHF. In DNA form, the CDR3 reads TGTGCCAGCAGTGAAGCCCGAGGGGGAAATCAGCCCCAGCATTTT.

J is TRBJ2-2 and V is TRBV4-2, with 10 bases that match TRBD2. J was trimmed by 4 bases and V by 0 bases; bases with no gene match: 5. CDR3 length: 17 amino acids. CDR1 is LGHNA and CDR2 is YNFKEQ in the germline V gene. CDR3 protein: CASSQDSAGGITGELFF. The CDR3 nucleotides are TGTGCCAGCAGCCAAGATTCAGCGGGGGGGATCACCGGGGAGCTGTTTTTT.

V and J are TRBV19 and TRBJ1-1, with 7 bases fitting TRBD1. V trimming: 2 bases; J trimming: 4 bases; junction bases outside the gene matches: 4. The germline gives CDR1 LNHDA, CDR2 SQIVND (reference sequence). This CDR3 has 14 residues. In nucleotides, the CDR3 is TGTGCCAGTAGTATAAAAGCAGGGGGCACTGAAGCTTTCTTT. It yields the protein CASSIKAGGTEAFF.

CDR3 in amino acids: CASSTPGTSGLETQYF. CDR3 in DNA: TGTGCCAGCAGTACACCCGGGACTAGCGGTTTGGAGACCCAGTACTTC. The chain combines TRBV27 with TRBJ2-5, with 11 bases lining up with TRBD2. The CDR3 loop spans 16 amino acids. From germline, CDR1 is MNHEY and CDR2 SMNVEV (reference sequence). The J segment lost 5 bases and the V segment lost 5 bases, leaving 10 bases of the junction unmatched.

This clone was observed a single time. The genes are TRBV7-8 and TRBJ1-5; 7 bases line up with TRBD1. The CDR3 consists of 12 residues. V lost 5 bases and J lost 7; bases outside the gene matches: 2. Germline V gene lookup returns CDR1 SGHVS and CDR2 FQNEAQ. CDR3 bases: TGTGCCAGCAGCCCCAGGGGGCAGCCCCAGCATTTT. Translating it yields CASSPRGQPQHF.